This T cell receptor (beta chain) was identified in a study of technical replicates of blood from several donors. Assay: immunoSEQ multiplex PCR; the TCRdb copy retains only in-frame clones and omits some. The sample shows 70,000 to 90,000 clones, around nine tenths of them seen only once. CDR3 size: 14 residues. Trimming shortened V by 6 bases and J by 3 bases, and 15 bases separated the two germline ends. In germline, CDR1 is MDHEN, CDR2 SYDVKM. The sequence was collected from a human donor in good health. Specimen: T cells isolated from PBMCs. The chain is built from TRBV28 and TRBJ2-7; TRBD1 is a possible D gene (6 bases). The CDR3 DNA sequence: TGTGCCAGCAGACCCGGGACAAGACACTACGAGCAGTACTTC. It specifies CASRPGTRHYEQYF.